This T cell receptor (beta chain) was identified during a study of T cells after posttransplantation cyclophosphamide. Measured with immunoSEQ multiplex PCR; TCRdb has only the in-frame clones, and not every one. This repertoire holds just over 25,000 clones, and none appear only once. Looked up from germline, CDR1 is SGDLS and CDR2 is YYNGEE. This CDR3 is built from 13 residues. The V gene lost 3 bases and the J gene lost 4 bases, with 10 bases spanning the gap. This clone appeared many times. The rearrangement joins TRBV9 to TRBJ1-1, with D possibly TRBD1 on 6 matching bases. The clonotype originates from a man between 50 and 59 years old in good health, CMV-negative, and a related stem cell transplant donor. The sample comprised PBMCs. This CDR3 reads CASSAQGSTEAFF. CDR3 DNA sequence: TGTGCCAGCAGCGCACAGGGAAGCACTGAAGCTTTCTTT.